The 26 T cell receptor beta chains below all came from one sample that was sequenced in a study of neoadjuvant anti-PD-1 for oral cavity cancer. Described time point: after neoadjuvant nivolumab, at surgical resection. Clones were read by immunoSEQ multiplex PCR, and TCRdb kept only the in-frame ones, dropping some. Seen here are over 65,000 clones, roughly nine tenths observed once, and the top ten hold approximately 2.8%. The starting material was PBMCs, obtained after nivolumab (anti-PD-1) treatment. The receptors shown here come from a person aged 35 to 85 with oral cavity squamous cell carcinoma.

The genes are TRBV4-1 and TRBJ2-1; 9 bases align to TRBD2. This CDR3 comprises 13 residues. V dropped 4 bases and J dropped 7; count of bases not matched to a gene: 2. Germline CDR1 reads MGHRA; CDR2 reads YSYEKL. Here the CDR3 DNA reads TGCGCCAGCAGCCTTAGCGGGGGTAATGAGCAGTTCTTC. This codes for CASSLSGGNEQFF.

The sample holds a few counts of this clone. This chain uses TRBV10-3 with TRBJ1-5; 8 bases are shared with TRBD1. The CDR3 length is 13 residues. Per germline, CDR1 ENHRY and CDR2 SYGVKD. V dropped 5 bases and J dropped 7; count of bases not matched to a gene: 4. CDR3 amino acids: CAISQTGDQPQHF. The CDR3, as DNA: TGTGCCATCAGTCAGACAGGGGACCAGCCCCAGCATTTT.

This sequence joins TRBV19 and TRBJ2-6, with no clear D. CDR3 length equals 17 residues. V lost 3 bases to trimming and J lost 2 bases, with 14 bases between them. From germline, CDR1 is LNHDA and CDR2 SQIVND (reference sequence). This CDR3 reads CASSMETRVAGANVLTF. DNA for the CDR3: TGTGCCAGTAGTATGGAGACTCGGGTGGCTGGGGCCAACGTCCTGACTTTC.

This chain's CDR3 is CSVETGGTGNQPQHF. CDR3 nucleotide sequence: TGCAGCGTTGAAACAGGGGGCACGGGCAATCAGCCCCAGCATTTT. The chain is built from TRBV29-1 and TRBJ1-5; 9 bases are shared with TRBD1. CDR3 size: 15 residues. The V and J ends lost 2 bases and 2 bases, in that order; junction bases with no gene match: 4. Germline V gene lookup returns CDR1 SQVTM and CDR2 ANQGSEA.

The chain carries TRBV2 and TRBJ1-5, with D possibly matching TRBD1 (5 bases). Germline V CDR1 and CDR2: SNHLY, FYNNEI. The V gene lost 4 bases and the J gene lost 2 bases, with 12 bases spanning the gap. The CDR3 has 15 residues. CDR3 sequence reads: CASSVRAFGNQPQHF. In DNA form, the CDR3 reads TGTGCCAGCAGTGTCAGGGCATTCGGCAATCAGCCCCAGCATTTT.

V is TRBV13 and J is TRBJ1-1; D not resolved. This CDR3 region has 13 residues. Trimming left V 5 bases short and J 1 base short, with 8 bases between. CDR1 PRHDT and CDR2 FYEKMQ come from the germline V gene (reference sequence). CDR3: CASSVYKNTEAFF. CDR3 bases: TGTGCCAGCAGCGTATACAAGAACACTGAAGCTTTCTTT.

In its sample, this clone was seen once. This sequence joins TRBV30 and TRBJ2-1; 8 positions agree with TRBD2. The CDR3 runs 16 residues. Germline-derived CDR1 and CDR2 are GTSNPN and SVGIG (reference sequence). Unmatched junction bases numbered 14, after V lost 4 bases and J lost 6 bases. This CDR3 is CAWTGGGNAQPNEQFF. As DNA, the CDR3 is TGTGCCTGGACCGGGGGGGGTAACGCCCAACCCAATGAGCAGTTCTTC.

This clone appeared a few times. Written as DNA, the CDR3 is TGCAGCGTTGAGTCCCACAGGGGGGGTACAGATACGCAGTATTTT. Protein: CSVESHRGGTDTQYF. The rearrangement uses TRBV29-1 and TRBJ2-3, with D tentatively TRBD1 (8 bases). CDR3 size: 15 residues. CDR1 and CDR2 from the germline V gene are SQVTM and ANQGSEA. V shed 3 bases and J shed 3 bases, with 16 bases lying between them.

This clone was counted a few times. The gene calls are TRBV11-2 and TRBJ1-2; 11 nucleotides align to TRBD1. Germline V gene data show CDR1 as SGHAT and CDR2 as FQNNGV. The CDR3 is 17 residues long. V was pared by 6 bases and J by 0 bases, with 9 bases of the junction left unmatched. In DNA form, the CDR3 reads TGTGCCAGCAGGAGTGGACAGGGGGCGCCCGCTAACTATGGCTACACCTTC. Its translation is CASRSGQGAPANYGYTF. The full variable domain, with the rest looked up from reference TRBV11-2 and TRBJ1-2, is EAGVAQSPRYKIIEKRQSVAFWCNPISGHATLYWYQQILGQGPKLLIQFQNNGVVDDSQLPKDRFSAERLKGVDSTLKIQPAKLEDSAVYLCASRSGQGAPANYGYTFGSGTRLTVV.

V usage is TRBV7-8 and J usage is TRBJ1-3; D unclear. The V end was cut by 1 base, the J end by 0 bases, with 13 bases between. The CDR3 is 17 amino acids. Germline V lookup: CDR1 SGHVS, CDR2 FQNEAQ. CDR3 sequence reads: CASSLGTRATSGNTIYF. As DNA, the CDR3 is TGTGCCAGCAGCTTAGGAACACGGGCGACCTCTGGAAACACCATATATTTT. Full variable domain (rest looked up from reference TRBV7-8 and TRBJ1-3): GAGVSQSPRYKVAKRGQDVALRCDPISGHVSLFWYQQALGQGPEFLTYFQNEAQLDKSGLPSDRFFAERPEGSVSTLKIQRTQQEDSAVYLCASSLGTRATSGNTIYFGEGSWLTVV.

The V and J genes are TRBV5-4 and TRBJ1-1; D is undetermined. Germline-derived CDR1 and CDR2 are SGHNT and YYREEE (reference sequence). This CDR3 has 13 amino acids. The V and J ends lost 0 bases and 7 bases respectively, with 10 bases between them. Written as DNA, the CDR3 is TGTGCCAGCAGCTTGGCCGGCGGATTTGAAGCTTTCTTT. Translating it yields CASSLAGGFEAFF.

The chain links TRBV5-1 to TRBJ1-2; no clear D. Looked up from germline, CDR1 is SGHRS and CDR2 is YFSETQ. The CDR3 extends over 14 amino acids. V gave up 2 bases and J gave up 6 bases, with 14 bases separating them. The CDR3: CASSFGNSMDGYTF. The CDR3 DNA sequence: TGCGCCAGCAGCTTCGGCAACTCTATGGATGGCTACACCTTC.

J is TRBJ1-4 and V is TRBV2; D remains unclear. CDR3 size: 13 residues. Germline-derived CDR1 and CDR2 are SNHLY and FYNNEI. Trimming stripped 7 bases from V and 5 bases from J, with 11 bases between. The CDR3 sequence: CASKEWWNEKLFF. DNA of the CDR3: TGTGCCAGCAAAGAATGGTGGAATGAAAAACTGTTTTTT.

This chain's CDR3 is CASSATSLQTHFGGYTF. The CDR3 coding sequence is TGTGCCAGCAGTGCCACGTCGTTACAAACTCACTTCGGTGGCTACACCTTC. The chain combines TRBV6-4 with TRBJ1-2; D not certain. The CDR3 contains 17 residues. The germline V gene encodes CDR1 MRHNA and CDR2 SNTAGT. V gave up 4 bases and J gave up 7 bases, with 25 bases separating them.

This chain connects TRBV6-1 to TRBJ1-4; D unresolved. Trimming stripped 4 bases from V and 0 bases from J, with 12 bases between. The V gene's germline CDR1 is MNHNS and CDR2 SASEGT. This CDR3 contains 16 residues. CDR3 coding DNA: TGTGCCAGCAGTGGTAGTCATTCCACAACTAATGAAAAACTGTTTTTT. This codes for CASSGSHSTTNEKLFF.

The chain has TRBV18 and TRBJ2-6, with 7 positions matching TRBD1. The CDR3 consists of 15 residues. With 5 bases clipped from V and 3 bases from J, the junction kept 4 bases outside the gene matches. The germline V gene encodes CDR1 KGHSH and CDR2 LQKENI. The CDR3 sequence is CASSTGARGANVLTF. The CDR3 region has the DNA TGTGCCAGCTCAACAGGGGCCCGTGGGGCCAACGTCCTGACTTTC.

This chain links TRBV15 with TRBJ2-3; D is ambiguous. The ends were cut back, 1 base at V and 0 bases at J, with 5 bases in the middle. The length of the CDR3 is 14 residues. Germline loops: CDR1 LNHNV, CDR2 YYDKDF (reference sequence). The CDR3 reads CATSRATSTDTQYF. In DNA form, the CDR3 reads TGTGCCACCAGCAGAGCAACTAGCACAGATACGCAGTATTTT.

The genes are TRBV28 and TRBJ2-7; 8 nucleotides agree with TRBD2. In germline, CDR1 is MDHEN, CDR2 SYDVKM. The CDR3 is made up of 14 amino acids. Trimming removed 4 bases from V and 3 bases from J; junction bases left unmatched: 5. CDR3 protein: CASSSGRGDYEQYF. In DNA, the CDR3 is TGTGCCAGCAGTTCCGGGCGGGGGGACTACGAGCAGTACTTC. Together with reference TRBV28 and TRBJ2-7, the CDR3 gives the full variable domain: DVKVTQSSRYLVKRTGEKVFLECVQDMDHENMFWYRQDPGLGLRLIYFSYDVKMKEKGDIPEGYSVSREKKERFSLILESASTNQTSMYLCASSSGRGDYEQYFGPGTRLTVT.

The gene calls are TRBV29-1 and TRBJ2-7; TRBD1 matches at 7 bases. Germline V gene lookup returns CDR1 SQVTM and CDR2 ANQGSEA. V shed 4 bases, J shed 0 bases, and the junction held 3 bases outside the gene matches. This CDR3 is 13 amino acids long. CDR3 bases: TGCAGCGTTGGGGGACAGCTCTCCTACGAGCAGTACTTC. Translating gives CSVGGQLSYEQYF.

V gene TRBV5-6 combines with J gene TRBJ1-1; 9 nucleotides line up with TRBD1. Germline CDR1 and CDR2: SGHDT and YYEEEE. V was clipped by 6 bases and J by 4 bases; unmatched bases: 10. The CDR3 extends over 15 amino acids. CDR3 in DNA: TGTGCCAGCACCTATCTACCGGGACAGGGCACTGAAGCTTTCTTT. Translated, it gives CASTYLPGQGTEAFF.

The chain combines TRBV7-9 with TRBJ2-7; 7 bases are a match to TRBD1. J gave up 2 bases and V 5 bases, and 6 bases lay outside the gene matches. This CDR3 comprises 14 residues. From germline, CDR1 is SEHNR and CDR2 FQNEAQ (reference sequence). The CDR3, as DNA: TGTGCCAGCAGCGAAGAGACAGGGACCTACGAGCAGTACTTC. This translates into CASSEETGTYEQYF.

CDR3 bases: TGTGCCAGCAGCCCTTTGGTCCGGACACCCCTCCACTTT. Protein: CASSPLVRTPLHF. The V call is TRBV11-2, the J call TRBJ1-6; D uncertain. The CDR3 is 13 amino acids. CDR1 is SGHAT and CDR2 is FQNNGV in the germline V gene. Trimming shortened V by 5 bases and J by 11 bases, and 13 bases separated the two germline ends.

This chain links TRBV27 with TRBJ1-1; TRBD1 might be the D (6 bases). This CDR3 spans 15 amino acids. The V and J ends lost 3 bases and 3 bases respectively, with 14 bases between them. Germline CDR1 is MNHEY and CDR2 is SMNVEV (reference sequence). The CDR3 spells CASSFFGGPYTEAFF. The CDR3 DNA reads TGTGCCAGCAGTTTTTTTGGGGGGCCTTACACTGAAGCTTTCTTT.

Judged by abundance, this clone is medium-sized. The rearrangement links TRBV25-1 to TRBJ2-1; D unclear. Germline V gene sequence: CDR1 MGHDK, CDR2 SYGVNS. Trimming took off 7 bases at V and 7 bases at J, with 8 bases between the two ends. The CDR3 sequence is 11 residues long. The CDR3 nucleotides are TGTGCCAGCAATGCCGGGAATGAGCAGTTCTTC. Translating it yields CASNAGNEQFF.

On this clone: At one of its ends the junction is not consistent with the germline gene, which may arise from a read error. The rearrangement links TRBV6-1 to TRBJ2-7; 7 bases are shared with TRBD2. Germline V gene sequence: CDR1 MNHNS, CDR2 SASEGT. The CDR3 has 15 residues. The CDR3 region has the DNA TGTGCCAGCAGCGAAGTCCCAGGCCGGGGGGACGAGCAGTACTTC. This codes for CASSEVPGRGDEQYF.

The J gene is TRBJ2-1, the V gene TRBV7-3; weak D call: TRBD1 (5 bases). This CDR3 contains 13 residues. V lost 2 bases and J lost 9, with 11 bases in between. Looked up from germline, CDR1 is SGHTA and CDR2 is FQGTGA. CDR3 in DNA: TGTGCCAGCAGCTTAGGGGCAGTCGGTGAGCAGTTCTTC. It is translated as CASSLGAVGEQFF.